The 21 T cell receptor beta chains below come from one sample, sequenced in a study of Graves' ophthalmopathy and Graves' hyperthyroidism. TCR beta CDR3 regions were amplified from RNA transcripts. After a first-round RT-PCR with HTBI primers, a second-round multiplex PCR was run. TCRdb re-called the multiplex PCR reads through MiXCR, storing one row per CDR3 protein. The sample holds approximately 1.2 million distinct CDR3 sequences, approximately 35% seen once. Material: peripheral blood or thyroid tissue (not recorded which). The receptors shown here come from an adult man with Graves' hyperthyroidism.

This clonotype was detected once. This chain joins TRBV7-9 and TRBJ1-6; possible D gene TRBD1, 5 bases. The CDR3 is made up of 11 amino acids. V lost 5 bases and J lost 12, with 8 bases in between. The germline V gene has CDR1 SEHNR and CDR2 FQNEAQ (reference sequence). In nucleotides, the CDR3 is TGTGCCAGCAGCCGGGGGGGACCCCTCCACTTT. Encoded protein: CASSRGGPLHF. The full variable domain, its missing parts supplied by reference TRBV7-9 and TRBJ1-6, is DTGVSQNPRHKITKRGQNVTFRCDPISEHNRLYWYRQTLGQGPEFLTYFQNEAQLEKSRLLSDRFSAERPKGSFSTLEIQRTEQGDSAMYLCASSRGGPLHFGNGTRLTVT.

This clonotype was recorded many times. The chain employs TRBV14 and TRBJ2-7; perhaps TRBD1 as D (6 bases). The CDR3 has 13 residues. CDR1 is SGHDN, CDR2 FVKESK, per germline. The ends were cut back, 4 bases at V and 3 bases at J, with 10 bases in the middle. CDR3 sequence: CASSPQTGYEQYF. CDR3 DNA sequence: TGTGCCAGCAGCCCCCAGACAGGCTACGAGCAGTACTTC.

The chain has TRBV30 and TRBJ1-5; D not resolved. Germline CDR1 and CDR2: GTSNPN and SVGIG (reference sequence). The V gene lost 0 bases and the J gene lost 5 bases, with 8 bases spanning the gap. The CDR3 contains 13 residues. CDR3 sequence (DNA): TGTGCCTGGAGTGTACTGCCTCATCAGCCCCAGCATTTT. It yields the protein CAWSVLPHQPQHF.

The table lists this clonotype with many counts. For the CDR3, the DNA is TGTGCCATCGCGCAGGGGGCTGATCAGCCCCAGCATTTT. It translates to CAIAQGADQPQHF. The chain is built from TRBV10-3 and TRBJ1-5; 8 bases agree with TRBD1. The length of the CDR3 is 13 residues. V was clipped by 8 bases and J by 5 bases; unmatched bases: 5. Germline assignment: CDR1 ENHRY and CDR2 SYGVKD.

The V and J genes are TRBV9 and TRBJ1-5, with 8 bases that match TRBD1. Per the germline V gene, CDR1 is SGDLS and CDR2 is YYNGEE. Trimming cost V 3 bases and J 5 bases; bases outside gene matches: 4. The CDR3 totals 14 residues. The CDR3 DNA is TGTGCCAGCAGCGCAAGGACAGGGCATCAGCCCCAGCATTTT. This translates into CASSARTGHQPQHF.

V usage is TRBV19 and J usage is TRBJ2-2; D might be TRBD2 (6 bases). The CDR3 loop spans 14 amino acids. The V end lost 5 bases, the J end lost 8 bases, and 15 bases lay between the germline ends. Germline values: CDR1 LNHDA, CDR2 SQIVND (reference sequence). CDR3 loop: CASSDWRGRGELFF. CDR3 bases: TGTGCCAGTAGTGATTGGAGGGGCAGAGGGGAGCTGTTTTTT.

In this sample, this clonotype turned up a few times. CDR3 in amino acids: CASRNRGPLYYTF. In DNA form, the CDR3 reads TGTGCCAGCAGAAACAGGGGTCCGCTCTACTACACCTTC. V gene TRBV5-8 combines with J gene TRBJ1-2, with 7 bases identical to TRBD1. CDR1 and CDR2 from the germline V gene are SGHTS and YDEGEE. CDR3 length equals 13 residues. J gave up 10 bases and V 5 bases, and 11 bases lay outside the gene matches. Full variable domain (remainder filled in from reference TRBV5-8 and TRBJ1-2): EAGVTQSPTHLIKTRGQQATLRCSPISGHTSVYWYQQALGLGLQFLLWYDEGEERNRGNFPPRFSGRQFPNYSSELNVNALELEDSALYLCASRNRGPLYYTFGSGTRLTVV.

In its sample, this clonotype was seen many times. This rearrangement joins TRBV7-2 to TRBJ1-5, with TRBD1 matching over 7 bases. Losses at the gene ends were 5 bases for V and 3 bases for J; bases not matched to a gene: 10. Germline lookup yields CDR1 SGHTA and CDR2 FQGNSA. The CDR3 sequence is 16 residues long. CDR3 sequence reads: CASSPPSGQPNQPQHF. CDR3 in DNA: TGTGCCAGCAGCCCCCCCTCGGGACAGCCCAATCAGCCCCAGCATTTT.

This clonotype was counted many times. J is TRBJ2-5 and V is TRBV9; TRBD2 agrees at 11 bases. CDR1 SGDLS and CDR2 YYNGEE come from the germline V gene. CDR3 length equals 15 residues. After removal of 4 bases from V and 1 base from J, the junction contained 3 bases not matched to a gene. DNA of the CDR3: TGTGCCAGCAGCCCCGGGACTAGCGGCCAAGAGACCCAGTACTTC. Translated, it gives CASSPGTSGQETQYF.

This clonotype was seen just once. V usage is TRBV29-1 and J usage is TRBJ2-5, with a weak D call TRBD1 (6 bases). Germline V gene data show CDR1 as SQVTM and CDR2 as ANQGSEA. CDR3 length: 12 residues. V lost 8 bases and J 4 bases, leaving 14 bases between the germline ends. Written as DNA, the CDR3 is TGCAGCTTGGAATGGGGGCCAGAGACCCAGTACTTC. Its protein product is CSLEWGPETQYF.

Ten or more counts support this clonotype. The rearrangement joins TRBV12-3 or TRBV12-4 to TRBJ1-6; D not resolved. V lost 5 bases and J lost 10, with 9 bases in between. The CDR3 has 12 amino acids. The CDR3 DNA reads TGTGCCAGCAGTCCCGCGGGATCACCCCTCCACTTT. It is translated as CASSPAGSPLHF.

The chain couples TRBV10-3 to TRBJ2-6; 7 nucleotides agree with TRBD1. There are 18 residues in the CDR3. Germline loops: CDR1 ENHRY, CDR2 SYGVKD. J gave up 0 bases and V 5 bases, and 10 bases lay outside the gene matches. This CDR3 is CAISTGEGWGSGANVLTF. The CDR3 DNA sequence: TGTGCCATCAGTACAGGGGAAGGGTGGGGCTCTGGGGCCAACGTCCTGACTTTC.

This clonotype has ten or more counts. The V and J genes are TRBV20-1 and TRBJ1-1, with D possibly TRBD1 on 5 matching bases. The CDR3 sequence is 13 residues long. Germline assignment: CDR1 DFQATT and CDR2 SNEGSKA (reference sequence). The CDR3, as DNA: TGCAGCTGGGCCCGGGGCACGGACACTGAAGCTTTCTTT. Protein sequence: CSWARGTDTEAFF.

This clonotype was detected once. V and J are TRBV10-2 and TRBJ2-6; 9 bases map to TRBD1. Germline assignment: CDR1 WSHSY and CDR2 SAAADI. J gave up 0 bases and V 10 bases, and 10 bases lay outside the gene matches. This CDR3 is built from 17 residues. This chain's CDR3 is CATGRNRGHSGANVLTF. CDR3 coding DNA: TGCGCCACAGGGAGGAACAGGGGGCACTCTGGGGCCAACGTCCTGACTTTC.

The chain links TRBV29-1 to TRBJ1-1; 7 positions match TRBD1. Germline V gene sequence: CDR1 SQVTM, CDR2 ANQGSEA. This CDR3 region has 14 residues. Trimming removed 2 bases from V and 7 bases from J; junction bases left unmatched: 10. The DNA for the CDR3 is TGCAGCGTTGAAAACCGGGACAGCGGACTTGAAGCTTTCTTT. This encodes CSVENRDSGLEAFF. The whole variable domain, filled in from reference TRBV29-1 and TRBJ1-1, reads SAVISQKPSRDICQRGTSLTIQCQVDSQVTMMFWYRQQPGQSLTLIATANQGSEATYESGFVIDKFPISRPNLTFSTLTVSNMSPEDSSIYLCSVENRDSGLEAFFGQGTRLTVV.

The chain carries TRBV18 and TRBJ2-2; D not certain. This CDR3 is 15 amino acids long. The germline V gene has CDR1 KGHSH and CDR2 LQKENI. Trimming removed 2 bases from V and 1 base from J, with 8 bases in between. CDR3 residues: CASSPYKKNTGELFF. The CDR3 nucleotides are TGTGCCAGCTCACCATATAAGAAGAACACCGGGGAGCTGTTTTTT.

This clonotype was seen repeatedly, ten times or more. This sequence joins TRBV10-3 and TRBJ1-1; 8 nucleotides line up with TRBD1. Germline loops: CDR1 ENHRY, CDR2 SYGVKD. This CDR3 has 13 residues. J was trimmed by 5 bases and V by 3 bases; bases with no gene match: 2. The CDR3 coding sequence is TGTGCCATCAGTGATACAGGGGGGACTGAAGCTTTCTTT. Translating it yields CAISDTGGTEAFF.

Many counts were recorded for this clonotype. V is TRBV5-4 and J is TRBJ1-2; TRBD1 matches at 7 bases. This CDR3 comprises 15 residues. V shed 0 bases, J shed 3 bases, and the junction held 5 bases outside the gene matches. Per germline, CDR1 SGHNT and CDR2 YYREEE (reference sequence). CDR3 in DNA: TGTGCCAGCAGCTTGGGGACAGGTACCGACTATGGCTACACCTTC. Amino acid sequence: CASSLGTGTDYGYTF.

Comment on this clonotype: Compared with germline, one end of the junction differs, possibly owing to a read error. J is TRBJ1-4 and V is TRBV5-1, with 7 positions matching TRBD1. Germline V gene lookup returns CDR1 SGHRS and CDR2 YFSETQ. This CDR3 is 14 amino acids long. The CDR3 nucleotides read TGCGCCAGCAGCCCGGGGACAGCTAATGGAAAACTGTTTTTT. This codes for CASSPGTANGKLFF.

This clonotype was counted ten times or more. The chain uses TRBV20-1 and TRBJ1-5; the match to TRBD1 covers 10 bases. Looked up from germline, CDR1 is DFQATT and CDR2 is SNEGSKA (reference sequence). The length of the CDR3 is 15 residues. The ends lost 5 bases at V and 1 base at J; junction bases unmatched: 5. DNA of the CDR3: TGCAGTGCTGGACGGACAGGGGGGAGCAATCAGCCCCAGCATTTT. It encodes CSAGRTGGSNQPQHF.

The rearrangement uses TRBV20-1 and TRBJ1-2, with D maybe TRBD1 (5 bases). Germline lookup yields CDR1 DFQATT and CDR2 SNEGSKA (reference sequence). The CDR3 runs to 11 residues. The V end was cut by 8 bases, the J end by 5 bases, with 12 bases between. The CDR3 loop is CSYGTVYGYTF. The DNA of the CDR3 is TGCAGTTACGGGACGGTTTATGGCTACACCTTC.